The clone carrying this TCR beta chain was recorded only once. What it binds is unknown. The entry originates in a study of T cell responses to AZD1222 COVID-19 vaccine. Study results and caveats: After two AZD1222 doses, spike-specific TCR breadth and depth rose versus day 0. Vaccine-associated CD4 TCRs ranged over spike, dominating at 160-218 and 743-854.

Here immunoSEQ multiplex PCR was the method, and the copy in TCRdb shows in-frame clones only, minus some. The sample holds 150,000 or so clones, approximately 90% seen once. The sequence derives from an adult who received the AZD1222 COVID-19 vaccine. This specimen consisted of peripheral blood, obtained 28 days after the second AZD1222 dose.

CDR3 sequence (DNA): TGCGCCAGCAGCCTAAGGACTAGCGGAGCCGTCAGCTCCTACGAGCAGTACTTC. It yields the protein CASSLRTSGAVSSYEQYF. The rearrangement joins TRBV5-1 to TRBJ2-7; 10 nucleotides line up with TRBD2. Trimming cost V 4 bases and J 0 bases; bases outside gene matches: 13. The CDR3 length is 18 residues. Germline V CDR1 and CDR2: SGHRS, YFSETQ.